The present T cell receptor (beta chain) was sequenced within a study of blood T cell repertoires in COVID-19. Study information: Whether acute or convalescent, the COVID-19 samples came from the United States, Italy and Spain. From T cells, B-cell-depleted T cells, or PBMCs came the material, which was cDNA or gDNA.

This CDR3 spans 13 amino acids. V lost 8 bases and J 6 bases, leaving 16 bases between the germline ends. Per the original methods: Researchers report that nucleated cell counts were estimated from reference gene primer amplification. Only in-frame clones appear in the TCRdb table, and some are missing; sequencing was by immunoSEQ multiplex PCR. For V, J and clone size, that table is used; D and trimming come from the DNA. The table lists roughly 80,000 clones, more than 75% of them singletons. The chain joins TRBV12-3 or TRBV12-4 to TRBJ1-2; unclear D gene. The TCR originated in a woman aged 70-85 years with acute or convalescent COVID-19. Sequencing used peripheral blood. DNA of the CDR3: TGTGCCAGCTACATGGAGGGAAAGCATGGCTACACCTTC. Its translation: CASYMEGKHGYTF.